This T cell receptor beta chain originates from a study of shared clonotypes between healthy human individuals. Only CD45RO-negative cells positively selected for CCR7 counted as naive CD8 cells, so terminally differentiated effector memory CD45RA+ cells were excluded. Donors comprised only Caucasian adults living in Nashville, Tennessee. The table came from immunoSEQ multiplex PCR; TCRdb's copy has only in-frame clones and leaves some out. The sample has around 700,000 clones, 92% seen once. Germline V CDR1 and CDR2: SNHLY, FYNNEI. The trim removed 10 bases at V and 8 bases at J, leaving 16 bases unmatched. This CDR3 has 16 residues. This clone is a singleton in its sample.

This receptor was obtained from a man aged 30 to 39 in good health. This chain connects TRBV2 to TRBJ2-1; TRBD2 aligns across 11 bases. Material for sequencing was naive CD8+ T cells sorted from blood. In DNA, the CDR3 is TGTGCCACCCGGGGAGATAGCGGGAGGGCCGTGGATGAGCAGTTCTTC. It encodes CATRGDSGRAVDEQFF.